This is a list of T cell receptor beta chains from one sample in a study of Graves' ophthalmopathy and Graves' hyperthyroidism. TCRdb re-called the multiplex PCR reads with MiXCR, one entry per CDR3 protein. The repertoire includes approximately 460,000 distinct CDR3 sequences, under 15% of them detected once, and 8% to 10% sits in the top ten. Material: blood. These receptors came from a woman between 25 and 40 years old with Graves' ophthalmopathy. CDR3s include the opening cysteine and the closing phenylalanine or tryptophan. The order of the fields is D gene, V gene, J gene, clone size, CDR3 protein, CDR3 DNA. The D gene is left open where the match is weak. Where a row states a size, it is once, few, many or the class of an expanded clone; other rows omit it.

-	TRBV6-5	TRBJ2-7	many	CASSYGDRSSYEQYF	TGTGCCAGCAGTTACGGGGACCGATCCTCCTACGAGCAGTACTTC
-	TRBV15	TRBJ1-2	many	CATSRLEAAEGYTF	TGTGCCACCAGCAGACTCGAGGCGGCCGAGGGCTACACCTTC
-	TRBV27	TRBJ2-2	many	CASRIQGPGELFF	TGTGCCAGCAGAATTCAGGGTCCCGGGGAGCTGTTTTTT
TRBD1	TRBV9	TRBJ1-6	-	CASSVIPGTGGRSPLHF	TGTGCCAGCAGCGTGATCCCGGGGACAGGGGGAAGGTCACCCCTCCACTTT
-	TRBV25-1	TRBJ1-1	-	CASSEPTGYTDAFF	TGTGCCAGCAGTGAACCAACAGGGTACACTGATGCTTTCTTT
-	TRBV25-1	TRBJ1-6	many	CASSAGSQPLHF	TGTGCCAGCAGCGCCGGGAGCCAACCCCTCCACTTT
TRBD2	TRBV5-6	TRBJ2-5	few	CASSPGGGMETQYF	TGTGCCAGCAGCCCGGGGGGGGGCATGGAGACCCAGTACTTC
TRBD2	TRBV5-1	TRBJ2-2	many	CASSLDSGGNTGELFF	TGCGCCAGCAGCTTGGATAGCGGGGGGAACACCGGGGAGCTGTTTTTT
-	TRBV19	TRBJ2-2	many	CASTGSVSNTGELFF	TGTGCCAGTACTGGCAGCGTGTCGAACACCGGGGAGCTGTTTTTT
TRBD2	TRBV5-1	TRBJ2-5	many	CASAPAGGPSETQYF	TGCGCCAGCGCCCCAGCGGGAGGGCCCTCGGAGACCCAGTACTTC
TRBD1	TRBV7-3	TRBJ1-5	few	CASSSDDRESDQPQHF	TGTGCCAGCAGCTCTGACGACAGGGAATCCGATCAGCCCCAGCATTTT
-	TRBV13	TRBJ2-7	many	CASSPSRGHYEQYF	TGTGCCAGCAGCCCCTCCAGGGGACACTACGAGCAGTACTTC
-	TRBV11-2	TRBJ1-1	many	CASSNIQDTEAFF	TGTGCCAGCAGCAACATTCAGGACACTGAAGCTTTCTTT
-	TRBV3-1	TRBJ1-1	few	CASSQGLEYRLNTEAFF	TGTGCCAGCAGCCAAGGGTTGGAGTACAGACTGAACACTGAAGCTTTCTTT
-	TRBV6-2/TRBV6-3	TRBJ1-5	many	CASSYSWRDGQPQHF	TGTGCCAGCAGTTACTCGTGGAGGGACGGTCAGCCCCAGCATTTT
TRBD1	TRBV12-3/TRBV12-4	TRBJ1-2	many	CASKPPGQGRGDGYTF	TGTGCCAGCAAACCCCCGGGACAGGGCCGGGGGGATGGCTACACCTTC
TRBD2	TRBV15	TRBJ2-7	-	CATSRVAGVAQYEQYF	TGTGCCACCAGCAGAGTAGCGGGAGTTGCCCAATACGAGCAGTACTTC
-	TRBV19	TRBJ1-1	-	CASKEILRHDAFF	TGTGCCAGTAAGGAGATCCTCCGGCATGATGCTTTCTTT
TRBD1	TRBV5-1	TRBJ2-7	few	CASSATGLTYEQYF	TGCGCCAGCAGCGCGACAGGGCTGACCTACGAGCAGTACTTC
-	TRBV5-1	TRBJ2-7	few	CASSLEAGGAYEQYF	TGCGCCAGCAGCTTGGAGGCAGGAGGAGCCTACGAGCAGTACTTC
-	TRBV28	TRBJ1-3	-	CASPWRGISGNTIYF	TGTGCCAGCCCTTGGCGGGGGATCAGTGGAAACACCATATATTTT
-	TRBV2	TRBJ1-5	medium-sized	CASSSWGERQPQHF	TGTGCCAGCAGTTCCTGGGGTGAGCGGCAGCCCCAGCATTTT
-	TRBV13	TRBJ2-5	few	CASSSLDAQYF	TGTGCCAGCAGTTCCCTTGATGCCCAGTACTTC
TRBD1	TRBV30	TRBJ1-6	many	CAWNRQGGSPLHF	TGTGCCTGGAACAGACAGGGCGGTTCACCCCTCCACTTT
TRBD1	TRBV27	TRBJ2-2	many	CASSSRQGAAGELFF	TGTGCCAGCAGTTCCCGACAGGGAGCGGCCGGGGAGCTGTTTTTT
TRBD2	TRBV6-2/TRBV6-3	TRBJ2-4	many	CASSLAGFGKNIKYF	TGTGCCAGCAGTTTAGCGGGATTCGGCAAAAACATTAAGTACTTC
-	TRBV6-1	TRBJ2-5	-	CASSRHNLQETQYF	TGTGCCAGCAGTCGACACAACCTCCAAGAGACCCAGTACTTC
TRBD1	TRBV24-1	TRBJ1-2	many	CATSDWTGVDYGYTF	TGTGCCACCAGTGATTGGACAGGGGTTGACTATGGCTACACCTTC